The 14 T cell receptor beta chains below were found in one sample sequenced in a study of T cell repertoires in cytomegalovirus infection. TCRdb independently ran MiXCR on the reads; one entry per CDR3 protein. The data show about 60,000 distinct CDR3 sequences, around 18% seen once. For these TCRs, the target antigens are not known. The sequencing used CD8+ T cells from cultured PBMCs, collected from culture after CMV antigen stimulation. The receptors were gathered from a human donor in good health (CMV status not recorded). Some clones in this sample may be carry-over from other donors' samples.

This clonotype was picked up many times. The V gene is TRBV7-2, the J gene TRBJ1-2; a weak D match, TRBD1 (5 bases). Germline lookup yields CDR1 SGHTA and CDR2 FQGNSA. This CDR3 is 16 amino acids long. Trimming removed 5 bases at V and 0 bases at J, with 16 bases between. The CDR3 sequence is CASSPGTLLANYGYTF. The CDR3, as DNA: TGTGCCAGCAGCCCAGGGACCCTTCTAGCTAACTATGGCTACACCTTC.

This clonotype turned up a few times. This sequence joins TRBV7-2 and TRBJ2-7; D unresolved. Germline CDR1 SGHTA, CDR2 FQGNSA. The CDR3 length is 13 residues. Deletions cut 1 base from V and 0 bases from J, with 4 bases between. The chain's CDR3 is CASSLGASYEQYF. The CDR3 DNA follows: TGTGCCAGCAGCTTAGGGGCCTCCTACGAGCAGTACTTC.

The chain employs TRBV12-5 and TRBJ2-7, with D possibly TRBD2 on 6 matching bases. CDR3 length: 17 residues. Germline loops: CDR1 LGHNT, CDR2 FRNRAP. V gave up 2 bases and J gave up 0 bases, with 17 bases separating them. CDR3 DNA sequence: TGTGCTAGTGGTTTGTTCTCACCGGAGGGCCACTCCTACGAGCAGTACTTC. This encodes CASGLFSPEGHSYEQYF.

This clonotype turned up a few times. The rearrangement joins TRBV20-1 to TRBJ2-7; D is uncertain. Looked up from germline, CDR1 is DFQATT and CDR2 is SNEGSKA (reference sequence). This CDR3 has 13 amino acids. V lost 3 bases and J lost 4, with 13 bases in between. CDR3 in amino acids: CSASTAALYEQYF. CDR3 in DNA: TGCAGTGCTAGTACGGCGGCCCTTTACGAGCAGTACTTC.

The chain links TRBV6-6 to TRBJ1-4; D is possibly TRBD1 (5 bases). The germline gives CDR1 MNHNY, CDR2 SVGAGI (reference sequence). V lost 4 bases to trimming and J lost 8 bases, with 14 bases between them. This CDR3 is 14 amino acids long. The CDR3 spells CASSSHPWDEKLFF. The CDR3 DNA is TGTGCCAGCAGTTCTCACCCATGGGACGAAAAACTGTTTTTT.

The chain joins TRBV5-4 to TRBJ1-2; D unresolved. Trimming left V 1 base short and J 0 bases short, with 4 bases between. The CDR3 sequence is 13 residues long. Germline CDR1 is SGHNT and CDR2 is YYREEE (reference sequence). The chain's CDR3 is CASSLSANYGYTF. CDR3 sequence (DNA): TGTGCCAGCAGCTTGTCCGCTAACTATGGCTACACCTTC.

In this sample, this clonotype turned up many times. The chain combines TRBV7-2 with TRBJ1-1; 10 nucleotides align to TRBD1. From germline, CDR1 is SGHTA and CDR2 FQGNSA. The V gene end was trimmed by 5 bases and the J gene end by 5 bases; junction bases not matched to a gene: 5. The CDR3 is 14 residues long. As DNA, the CDR3 is TGTGCCAGCAGCGCGACAGGGGGCAGAACTGAAGCTTTCTTT. Amino acid sequence: CASSATGGRTEAFF.

This clonotype was picked up a small number of times. V and J are TRBV14 and TRBJ2-1, with D uncertain. The CDR3 runs 15 residues. Germline V lookup: CDR1 SGHDN, CDR2 FVKESK. Trimming removed 2 bases at V and 0 bases at J, with 8 bases between. CDR3: CASSQFLSSYNEQFF. CDR3 nucleotides: TGTGCCAGCAGCCAATTTCTGAGCTCCTACAATGAGCAGTTCTTC.

The J gene is TRBJ2-1, the V gene TRBV6-2 or TRBV6-3; D perhaps matches TRBD2 (5 bases). V was shortened by 8 bases and J by 3 bases, with 14 bases between the two germline ends. CDR1 and CDR2 from the germline V gene are MNHEY and SVGEGT. CDR3 length equals 14 residues. CDR3 amino acids: CASGERLYYNEQFF. The DNA for the CDR3 is TGTGCCAGCGGCGAGAGACTATACTACAATGAGCAGTTCTTC.

The V gene is TRBV7-6, the J gene TRBJ2-2; 14 bases line up with TRBD2. The CDR3 has 17 amino acids. Germline V lookup: CDR1 SGHVS, CDR2 FNYEAQ. J was trimmed by 4 bases and V by 5 bases; bases with no gene match: 6. The chain's CDR3 is CASSPGLAGVVTGELFF. CDR3 sequence (DNA): TGTGCCAGCAGCCCGGGACTAGCGGGAGTGGTCACCGGGGAGCTGTTTTTT.

This chain uses TRBV11-2 with TRBJ1-2; D gene unclear. Germline lookup yields CDR1 SGHAT and CDR2 FQNNGV. V lost 1 base to trimming and J lost 4 bases, with 10 bases between them. The CDR3 is made up of 14 amino acids. This CDR3 is CASSLGTNLYGYTF. The CDR3 nucleotides are TGTGCCAGCAGCTTAGGGACGAACCTCTATGGCTACACCTTC.

This clonotype turned up a few times. The chain recombines TRBV6-5 with TRBJ1-5; 7 bases are a match to TRBD1. This CDR3 spans 14 amino acids. Germline CDR1 and CDR2: MNHEY and SVGAGI. V trimming: 6 bases; J trimming: 2 bases; junction bases outside the gene matches: 4. In nucleotides, the CDR3 is TGTGCCAGCAGCCCTGACAGGGGCAATCAGCCCCAGCATTTT. Translation: CASSPDRGNQPQHF.

This clonotype came up a few times. The chain couples TRBV7-6 to TRBJ2-1; D remains ambiguous. CDR1 and CDR2 from the germline V gene are SGHVS and FNYEAQ. CDR3 length equals 16 residues. Trimming took off 2 bases at V and 1 base at J, with 12 bases between the two ends. CDR3 DNA: TGTGCCAGCAGCTTAAGGGCCCCCGGTTCCTACAATGAGCAGTTCTTC. This sequence encodes CASSLRAPGSYNEQFF.

This clonotype was recorded a few times. This chain joins TRBV6-2 or TRBV6-3 and TRBJ2-1; D possibly corresponds to TRBD2 (6 bases). Between the trimmed V and J ends, which lost 5 bases and 0 bases, there was a span of 17 bases. This CDR3 is 17 amino acids long. The V gene's germline CDR1 is MNHEY and CDR2 SVGEGT. The CDR3: CASSPLVRGSSYNEQFF. CDR3 DNA sequence: TGTGCCAGCAGTCCCTTGGTGCGGGGTAGCTCCTACAATGAGCAGTTCTTC.